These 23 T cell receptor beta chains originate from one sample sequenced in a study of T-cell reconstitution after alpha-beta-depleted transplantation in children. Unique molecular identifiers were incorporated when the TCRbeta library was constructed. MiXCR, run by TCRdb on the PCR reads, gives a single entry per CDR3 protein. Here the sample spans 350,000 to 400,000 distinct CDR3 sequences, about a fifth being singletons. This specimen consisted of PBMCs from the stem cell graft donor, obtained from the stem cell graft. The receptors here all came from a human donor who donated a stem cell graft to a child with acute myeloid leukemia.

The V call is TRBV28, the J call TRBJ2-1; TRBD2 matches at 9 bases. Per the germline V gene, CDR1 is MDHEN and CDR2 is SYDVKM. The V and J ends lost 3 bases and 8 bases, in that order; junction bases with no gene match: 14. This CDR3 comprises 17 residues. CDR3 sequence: CASSFSGGRALSDEQFF. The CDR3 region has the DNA TGTGCCAGCAGTTTTAGTGGCGGGAGGGCCTTGAGCGATGAGCAGTTCTTC.

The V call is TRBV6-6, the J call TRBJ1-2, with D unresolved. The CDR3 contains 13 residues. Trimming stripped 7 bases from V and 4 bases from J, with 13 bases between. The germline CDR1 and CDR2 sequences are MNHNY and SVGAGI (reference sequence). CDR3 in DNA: TGTGCCAGCAACGACGTCGGAACCTATGGCTACACCTTC. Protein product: CASNDVGTYGYTF.

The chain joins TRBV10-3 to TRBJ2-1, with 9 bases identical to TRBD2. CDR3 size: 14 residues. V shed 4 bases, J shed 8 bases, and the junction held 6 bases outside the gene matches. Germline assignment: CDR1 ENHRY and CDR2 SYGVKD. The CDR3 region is CAISGGRAGDEQFF. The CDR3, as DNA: TGTGCCATCAGTGGCGGGAGGGCCGGGGATGAGCAGTTCTTC.

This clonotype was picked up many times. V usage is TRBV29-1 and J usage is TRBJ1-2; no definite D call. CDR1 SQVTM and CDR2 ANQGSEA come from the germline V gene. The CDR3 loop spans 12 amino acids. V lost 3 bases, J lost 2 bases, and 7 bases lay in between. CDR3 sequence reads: CSVEQENYGYTF. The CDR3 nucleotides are TGCAGCGTTGAGCAGGAAAACTATGGCTACACCTTC.

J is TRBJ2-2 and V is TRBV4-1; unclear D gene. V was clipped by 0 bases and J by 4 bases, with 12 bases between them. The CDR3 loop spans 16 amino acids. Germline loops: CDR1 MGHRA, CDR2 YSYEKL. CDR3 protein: CASSQDASVSTGELFF. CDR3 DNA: TGCGCCAGCAGCCAAGACGCATCCGTCTCCACCGGGGAGCTGTTTTTT.

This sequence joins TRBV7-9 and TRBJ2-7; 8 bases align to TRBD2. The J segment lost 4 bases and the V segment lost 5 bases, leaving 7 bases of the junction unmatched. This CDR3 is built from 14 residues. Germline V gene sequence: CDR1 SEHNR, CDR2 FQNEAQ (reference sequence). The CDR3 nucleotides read TGTGCCAGCAGCCCTCTAGCGGGTCATTACGAGCAGTACTTC. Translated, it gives CASSPLAGHYEQYF.

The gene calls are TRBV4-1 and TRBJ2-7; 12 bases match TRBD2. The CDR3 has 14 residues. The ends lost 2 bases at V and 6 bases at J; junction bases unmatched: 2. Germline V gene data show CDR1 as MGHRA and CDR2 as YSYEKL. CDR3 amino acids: CASSQSGLAGEQYF. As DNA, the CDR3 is TGCGCCAGCAGCCAATCGGGACTAGCGGGCGAGCAGTACTTC.

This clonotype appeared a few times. The CDR3 nucleotides are TGCGCCAGCAGCGTCCGGGACCCCTCCTACGAGCAGTACTTC. Residues: CASSVRDPSYEQYF. The chain uses TRBV5-1 and TRBJ2-7; D could derive from TRBD1 or TRBD2 (5 bases each). The CDR3 length is 14 residues. Germline values: CDR1 SGHRS, CDR2 YFSETQ. V shed 4 bases and J shed 0 bases, with 11 bases lying between them. Drawing the rest from reference TRBV5-1 and TRBJ2-7, the complete variable domain is KAGVTQTPRYLIKTRGQQVTLSCSPISGHRSVSWYQQTPGQGLQFLFEYFSETQRNKGNFPGRFSGRQFSNSRSEMNVSTLELGDSALYLCASSVRDPSYEQYFGPGTRLTVT.

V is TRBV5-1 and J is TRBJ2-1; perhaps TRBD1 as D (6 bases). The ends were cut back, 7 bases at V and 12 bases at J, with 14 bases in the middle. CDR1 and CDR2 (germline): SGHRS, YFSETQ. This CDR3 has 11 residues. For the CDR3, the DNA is TGCGCCAGCGGGGGTGAGACAGGGCAGTTCTTC. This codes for CASGGETGQFF.

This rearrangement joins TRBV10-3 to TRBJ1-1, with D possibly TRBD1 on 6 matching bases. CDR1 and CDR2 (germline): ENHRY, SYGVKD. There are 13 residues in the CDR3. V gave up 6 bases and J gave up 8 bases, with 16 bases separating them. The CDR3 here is CAISLIQGDEAFF. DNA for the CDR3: TGTGCCATCAGCTTAATACAGGGTGACGAAGCTTTCTTT.

The CDR3 reads CASSTNRVQPQHF. CDR3 nucleotides: TGTGCCAGCAGTACAAACAGGGTTCAGCCCCAGCATTTT. This rearrangement joins TRBV6-2 or TRBV6-3 to TRBJ1-5; D possibly corresponds to TRBD1 (6 bases). Looked up from germline, CDR1 is MNHEY and CDR2 is SVGEGT. The CDR3 is made up of 13 amino acids. V was trimmed by 5 bases and J by 6 bases, leaving 11 bases between them.

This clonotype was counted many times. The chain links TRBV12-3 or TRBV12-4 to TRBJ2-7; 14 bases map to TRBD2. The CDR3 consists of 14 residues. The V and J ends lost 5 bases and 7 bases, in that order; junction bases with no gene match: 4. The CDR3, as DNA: TGTGCCAGCAGTCGGACTAGCGGGAGGTTTGAGCAGTACTTC. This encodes CASSRTSGRFEQYF.

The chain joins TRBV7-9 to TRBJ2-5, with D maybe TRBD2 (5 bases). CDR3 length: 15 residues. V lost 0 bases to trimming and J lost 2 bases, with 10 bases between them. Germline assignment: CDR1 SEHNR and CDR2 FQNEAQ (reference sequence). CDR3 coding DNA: TGTGCCAGCAGCTTAGCGAGGGCGGCTCAAGAGACCCAGTACTTC. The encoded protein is CASSLARAAQETQYF.

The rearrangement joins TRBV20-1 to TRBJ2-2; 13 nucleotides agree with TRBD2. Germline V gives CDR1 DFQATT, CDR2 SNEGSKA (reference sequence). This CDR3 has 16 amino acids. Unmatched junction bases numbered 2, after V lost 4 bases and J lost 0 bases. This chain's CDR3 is CSATGLAGANTGELFF. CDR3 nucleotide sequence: TGCAGTGCTACCGGACTAGCGGGAGCGAACACCGGGGAGCTGTTTTTT.

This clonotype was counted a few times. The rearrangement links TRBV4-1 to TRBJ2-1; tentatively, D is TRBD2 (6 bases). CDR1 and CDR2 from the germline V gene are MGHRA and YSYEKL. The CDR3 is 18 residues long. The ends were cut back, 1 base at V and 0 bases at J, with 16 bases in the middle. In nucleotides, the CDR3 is TGCGCCAGCAGCCAAGTCATCTTCACGCGGGACTCCTACAATGAGCAGTTCTTC. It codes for CASSQVIFTRDSYNEQFF.

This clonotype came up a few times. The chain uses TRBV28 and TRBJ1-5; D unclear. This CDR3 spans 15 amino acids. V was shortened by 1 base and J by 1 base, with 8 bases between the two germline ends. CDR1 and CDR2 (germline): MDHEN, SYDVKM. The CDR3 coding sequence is TGTGCCAGCAGTTTATCGAGCAACAGCAATCAGCCCCAGCATTTT. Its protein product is CASSLSSNSNQPQHF.

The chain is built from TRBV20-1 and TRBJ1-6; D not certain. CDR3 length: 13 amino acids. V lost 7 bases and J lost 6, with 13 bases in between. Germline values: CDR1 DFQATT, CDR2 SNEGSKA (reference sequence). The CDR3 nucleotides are TGCAGTGGTGGACGTCGGATTAATTCACCCCTCCACTTT. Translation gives CSGGRRINSPLHF.

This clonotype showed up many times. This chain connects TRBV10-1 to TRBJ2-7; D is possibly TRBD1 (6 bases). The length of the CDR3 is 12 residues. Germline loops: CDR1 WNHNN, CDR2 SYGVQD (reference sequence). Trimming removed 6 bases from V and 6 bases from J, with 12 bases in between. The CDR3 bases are TGCGCCAGCAGGGACAGTGAGGGCGAGCAGTACTTC. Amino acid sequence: CASRDSEGEQYF.

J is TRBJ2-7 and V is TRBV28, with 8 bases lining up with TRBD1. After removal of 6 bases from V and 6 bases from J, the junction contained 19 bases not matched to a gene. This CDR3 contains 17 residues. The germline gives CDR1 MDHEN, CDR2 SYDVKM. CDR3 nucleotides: TGTGCCAGCAGCCAGGGACAGGTTGGTTCGTGGCGAGCCGAGCAGTACTTC. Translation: CASSQGQVGSWRAEQYF. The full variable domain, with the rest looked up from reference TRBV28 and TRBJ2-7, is DVKVTQSSRYLVKRTGEKVFLECVQDMDHENMFWYRQDPGLGLRLIYFSYDVKMKEKGDIPEGYSVSREKKERFSLILESASTNQTSMYLCASSQGQVGSWRAEQYFGPGTRLTVT.

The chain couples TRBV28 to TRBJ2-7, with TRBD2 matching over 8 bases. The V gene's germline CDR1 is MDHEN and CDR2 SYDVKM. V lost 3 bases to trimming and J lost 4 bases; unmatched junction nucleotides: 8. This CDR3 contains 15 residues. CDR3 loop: CASSLVGGRSYEQYF. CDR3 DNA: TGTGCCAGCAGTTTGGTCGGCGGGAGGTCTTACGAGCAGTACTTC.

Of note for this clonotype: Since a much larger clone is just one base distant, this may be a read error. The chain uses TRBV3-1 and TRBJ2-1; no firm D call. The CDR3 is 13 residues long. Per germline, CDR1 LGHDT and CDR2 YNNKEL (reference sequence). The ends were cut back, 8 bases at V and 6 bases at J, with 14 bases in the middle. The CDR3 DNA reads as TGTGCCAGCGGCCGGTATCGCGGCAATGAGCAGTTCTTC. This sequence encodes CASGRYRGNEQFF.

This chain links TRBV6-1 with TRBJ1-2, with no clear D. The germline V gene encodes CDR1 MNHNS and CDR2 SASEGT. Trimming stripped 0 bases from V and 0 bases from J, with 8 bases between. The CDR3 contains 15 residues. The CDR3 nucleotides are TGTGCCAGCAGTGAAGCCGGGCAGCCTAACTATGGCTACACCTTC. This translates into CASSEAGQPNYGYTF.

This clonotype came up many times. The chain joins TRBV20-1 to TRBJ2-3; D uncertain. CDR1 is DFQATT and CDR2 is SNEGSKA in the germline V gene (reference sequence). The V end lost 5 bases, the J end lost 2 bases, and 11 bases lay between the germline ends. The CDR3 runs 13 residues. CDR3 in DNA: TGCAGTGCTCCCCCGGCCTACACAGATACGCAGTATTTT. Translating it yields CSAPPAYTDTQYF.